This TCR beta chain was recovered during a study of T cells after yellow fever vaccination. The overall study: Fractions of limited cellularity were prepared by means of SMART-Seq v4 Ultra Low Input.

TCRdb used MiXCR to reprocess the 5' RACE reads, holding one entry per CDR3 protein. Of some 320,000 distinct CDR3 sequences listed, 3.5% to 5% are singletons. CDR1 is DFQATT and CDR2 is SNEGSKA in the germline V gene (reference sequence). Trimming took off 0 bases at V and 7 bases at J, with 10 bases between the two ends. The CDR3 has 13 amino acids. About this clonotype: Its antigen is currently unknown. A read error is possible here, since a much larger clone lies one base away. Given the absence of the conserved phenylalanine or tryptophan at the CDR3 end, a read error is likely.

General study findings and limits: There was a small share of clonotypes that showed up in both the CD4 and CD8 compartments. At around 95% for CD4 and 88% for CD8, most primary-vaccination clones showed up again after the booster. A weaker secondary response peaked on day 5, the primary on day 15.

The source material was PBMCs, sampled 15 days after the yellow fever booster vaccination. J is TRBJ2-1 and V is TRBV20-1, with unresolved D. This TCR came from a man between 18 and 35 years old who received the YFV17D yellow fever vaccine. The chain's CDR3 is CSARDGPENEQFL. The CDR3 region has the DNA TGCAGTGCTAGAGACGGCCCGGAGAATGAGCAGTTCTTA.